The rows below give T cell receptor beta chains drawn from one sample of a study of blood T cell repertoires in COVID-19. TCRdb's table, derived via immunoSEQ multiplex PCR, lists solely in-frame clones and lacks some. The data show hundreds of thousands of clones, approximately 84% seen once. The sequenced sample was PBMCs or T cells enriched from blood (not recorded which). These receptors were taken from a man aged 35 to 55 who had recovered from COVID-19. Both conserved end residues are part of each CDR3. The order of the fields is clone size, V gene, J gene, CDR3 protein. A row's size may be missing; if present it is once, few, many or a size class.

.	TRBV7-2	TRBJ1-5	CASSLLPGQGRLGNQPQHF
.	TRBV4-1	TRBJ2-1	CASSQRLAGDNEQFF
.	TRBV19	TRBJ1-1	CASLRGLTEAFF
few	TRBV11-2	TRBJ2-7	CASSSGLGNYEQYF
few	TRBV3-1/TRBV3-2	TRBJ1-5	CASSMGRGGGNQPQHF
.	TRBV2	TRBJ2-5	CASSSRQARPGLETQYF
.	TRBV5-5	TRBJ2-7	CASSLPGLASSYEQYF
.	TRBV28	TRBJ2-7	CASSSGTGNGGGEQYF
.	TRBV5-1	TRBJ2-1	CASSPTSGSINEQFF
.	TRBV15	TRBJ2-7	CATSRDLFSYEQYF
.	TRBV5-1	TRBJ2-3	CASSFTSPADTQYF
.	TRBV5-1	TRBJ2-3	CASSGSGTSGGDTQYF
.	TRBV9	TRBJ1-3	CASSAERQSSGNTIYF
once	TRBV27	TRBJ1-4	CASSSAGGTSDQATNEKLFF
.	TRBV5-4	TRBJ2-1	CASSPVGLADNEQFF
.	TRBV9	TRBJ2-1	CASSVSSSYNEQFF
.	TRBV5-1	TRBJ2-3	CASSLSGFVPDTQYF
once	TRBV29-1	TRBJ1-1	CSPRQASPSAEAFF
.	TRBV2	TRBJ2-2	CASQSGGPPNTGELFF
few	TRBV3-1/TRBV3-2	TRBJ2-5	CASSQDPREGETQYF
.	TRBV7-3	TRBJ2-7	CASSTGQGVEEQYF
.	TRBV15	TRBJ1-3	CATSRDPDWSSGNTIYF
.	TRBV4-3	TRBJ1-2	CASSHLGNRGPNYGYTF
.	TRBV19	TRBJ2-2	CASTGTGAGELFF
.	TRBV28	TRBJ2-3	CASTTGIDTQYF
once	TRBV7-2	TRBJ1-1	CASRLGQDNTEAFF
few	TRBV5-4	TRBJ2-3	CASSFRRDSSTDTQYF
once	TRBV18	TRBJ2-5	CASSSTTGTGLQETQYF
.	TRBV18	TRBJ2-2	CASSEAYTGELFF
.	TRBV29-1	TRBJ2-7	CSVGQSGAYEQYF
.	TRBV11-2	TRBJ2-1	CASSHGGPAVTEQFF
.	TRBV2	TRBJ2-2	CASLPTGVNTGELFF
.	TRBV10-3	TRBJ1-6	CAISEDGGALNSPLHF
once	TRBV4-3	TRBJ2-1	CASSQDVNSYNEQFF
.	TRBV2	TRBJ1-2	CASSEAGTPYGYTF
.	TRBV7-2	TRBJ1-3	CASSQGGSGNTIYF
.	TRBV11-2	TRBJ2-5	CASRPTGTETQYF
.	TRBV18	TRBJ1-2	CASSALTENYGYTF
.	TRBV27	TRBJ2-3	CASRAGGPDTQYF
few	TRBV28	TRBJ2-7	CAIRRFYEQYF
.	TRBV7-9	TRBJ2-3	CASSLDGGGTDTQYF
.	TRBV30	TRBJ1-4	CAWSGWESVNEKLFF
once	TRBV5-5	TRBJ1-1	CASSFVQDWTEAFF
.	TRBV15	TRBJ2-7	CATSRVVMGTTYEQYF
.	TRBV5-5	TRBJ1-3	CASSWGTLGNTIYF
.	TRBV7-2	TRBJ2-1	CATSGGLKNEQFF
.	TRBV19	TRBJ1-2	CASTTGAANYGYTF
.	TRBV6-4	TRBJ2-2	CASSDRGPTGELFF
.	TRBV27	TRBJ2-7	CASSLSQGSLSYEQYF
.	TRBV4-3	TRBJ2-6	CASSQDTGRWSGANVLTF
.	TRBV7-9	TRBJ1-4	CASSYLTGIINEKLFF
.	TRBV5-1	TRBJ2-3	CASSVGNSGIYGDTQYF
few	TRBV7-3	TRBJ2-2	CASSTRSRGELFF
.	TRBV24-1	TRBJ2-5	CATSDPARQGTETQYF